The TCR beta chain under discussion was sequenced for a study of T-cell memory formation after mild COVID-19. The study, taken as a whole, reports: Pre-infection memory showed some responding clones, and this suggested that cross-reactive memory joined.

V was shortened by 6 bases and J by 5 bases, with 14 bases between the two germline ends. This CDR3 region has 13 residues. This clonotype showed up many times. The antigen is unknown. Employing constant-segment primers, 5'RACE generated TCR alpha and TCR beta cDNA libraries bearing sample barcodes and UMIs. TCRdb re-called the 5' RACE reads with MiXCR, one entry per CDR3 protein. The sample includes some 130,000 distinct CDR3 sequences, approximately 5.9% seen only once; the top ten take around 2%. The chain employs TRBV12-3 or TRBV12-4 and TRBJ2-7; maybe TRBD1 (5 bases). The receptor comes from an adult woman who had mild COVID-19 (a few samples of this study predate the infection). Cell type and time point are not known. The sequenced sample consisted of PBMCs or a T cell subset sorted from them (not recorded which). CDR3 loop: CASRTTGRDEQYF. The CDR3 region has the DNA TGTGCCAGCAGGACCACAGGCCGTGACGAGCAGTACTTC.